Listed below are T cell receptor beta chains from one sample, sequenced in a study of naive and memory T cell subsets. TCRdb processed the UMI-ligation and nested PCR reads anew with MiXCR; each CDR3 protein has one entry. The sample records some 82,000 distinct CDR3 sequences, 8% to 9.5% being singletons. The material sequenced was naive CD8+ T cells from blood. The receptors here all came from a human donor in good health. CDR3s include the opening cysteine and the closing phenylalanine or tryptophan. D genes are given only for firm matches. Clone size is stated in some rows and not others, as once, few, many or a class when expanded.

d_gene	v_gene	abundance	j_gene	CDR3aa	CDR3nt
-	TRBV6-6	many	TRBJ1-2	CASSYQPLANYGYTF	TGTGCCAGCAGTTACCAGCCACTAGCTAACTATGGCTACACCTTC
TRBD2	TRBV29-1	many	TRBJ2-1	CSVSGTSGSPSGHEQFF	TGCAGCGTCTCCGGGACTAGCGGGAGTCCCTCAGGGCATGAGCAGTTCTTC
-	TRBV6-5	few	TRBJ2-1	CASSYRESYNEQFF	TGTGCCAGCAGTTATCGGGAGTCCTACAATGAGCAGTTCTTC
TRBD1	TRBV11-2	-	TRBJ2-1	CASSLGGTDREQFF	TGTGCCAGCAGCTTAGGAGGGACAGACCGCGAGCAGTTCTTC
TRBD1	TRBV4-1	few	TRBJ2-7	CASSARDSSYEQYF	TGCGCCAGCAGCGCCCGGGACAGTTCCTACGAGCAGTACTTC
-	TRBV29-1	many	TRBJ2-5	CSALHETQYF	TGCAGCGCGCTTCATGAGACCCAGTACTTC
-	TRBV9	few	TRBJ1-1	CASSVDYAMNTEAFF	TGTGCCAGCAGCGTAGATTATGCCATGAACACTGAAGCTTTCTTT
TRBD2	TRBV20-1	few	TRBJ2-1	CSAISGSSSYNEQFF	TGCAGTGCAATTAGCGGGAGCAGCTCCTACAATGAGCAGTTCTTC
-	TRBV27	-	TRBJ1-5	CASSRTDNQPQHF	TGTGCCAGCAGTCGGACGGACAATCAGCCCCAGCATTTT
-	TRBV10-2	few	TRBJ2-2	CASSESVTGELFF	TGCGCCAGCAGTGAGTCGGTCACCGGGGAGCTGTTTTTT
-	TRBV25-1	many	TRBJ1-1	CASRAWDVSGAEAFF	TGTGCCAGCAGGGCCTGGGACGTATCTGGTGCTGAAGCTTTCTTT
-	TRBV12-3/TRBV12-4	few	TRBJ2-3	CASSRGVDTQYF	TGTGCCAGCAGCCGGGGTGTAGATACGCAGTATTTT
-	TRBV6-1	-	TRBJ2-2	CASSARRTELPGELFF	TGTGCCAGCAGTGCGAGGAGGACCGAACTCCCCGGGGAGCTGTTTTTT
-	TRBV24-1	-	TRBJ2-5	CATSDLEEETQYF	TGTGCCACCAGTGATTTAGAGGAAGAGACCCAGTACTTC
TRBD1	TRBV12-3/TRBV12-4	-	TRBJ2-7	CASRPGTGLYEQYF	TGTGCCAGCAGGCCCGGGACAGGATTGTACGAGCAGTACTTC
-	TRBV20-1	few	TRBJ2-3	CSKEDTSTDTQYF	TGCAGTAAAGAAGACACTAGCACAGATACGCAGTATTTT
-	TRBV10-3	-	TRBJ1-6	CAISEGKSSYNSPLHF	TGTGCCATCAGTGAAGGGAAGAGCTCCTATAATTCACCCCTCCACTTT
TRBD1	TRBV29-1	-	TRBJ2-1	CSVEGFERDRGSGEQFF	TGCAGCGTTGAAGGGTTCGAGCGGGACAGGGGTTCTGGTGAGCAGTTCTTC
-	TRBV2	few	TRBJ2-1	CASSGLAGGDNEQFF	TGTGCCAGCAGTGGTTTGGCAGGGGGGGACAATGAGCAGTTCTTC
-	TRBV20-1	many	TRBJ1-5	CSAIDYLGSNQPQHF	TGCAGTGCTATAGACTATCTGGGTAGCAATCAGCCCCAGCATTTT
TRBD1	TRBV4-1	-	TRBJ2-7	CASSQEKIRGRGDEQYF	TGCGCCAGCAGCCAAGAGAAGATCAGGGGGCGAGGCGACGAGCAGTACTTC
-	TRBV12-3/TRBV12-4	many	TRBJ2-5	CASSFSASTETQYF	TGTGCCAGCAGTTTTTCGGCTAGCACGGAGACCCAGTACTTC
-	TRBV10-3	-	TRBJ2-2	CAISESAPLPPTNTGELFF	TGTGCCATCAGTGAGTCGGCGCCACTACCCCCCACGAACACCGGGGAGCTGTTTTTT
-	TRBV6-2/TRBV6-3	few	TRBJ2-7	CASSSIYEQYF	TGTGCCAGCAGTTCCATCTACGAGCAGTACTTC
-	TRBV2	-	TRBJ2-5	CASKGLQETQYF	TGTGCCAGCAAGGGTCTCCAAGAGACCCAGTACTTC
-	TRBV7-6	many	TRBJ2-7	CASSHKKDGGTYEQYF	TGTGCCAGCAGCCATAAAAAGGACGGCGGAACCTACGAGCAGTACTTC
-	TRBV15	many	TRBJ1-1	CATSEGTRGDEAFF	TGTGCCACCAGCGAGGGGACACGGGGAGATGAAGCTTTCTTT
-	TRBV10-2	few	TRBJ2-1	CASSELKQGFRNEQFF	TGCGCCAGCAGTGAATTAAAGCAGGGGTTCAGGAATGAGCAGTTCTTC
-	TRBV7-3	few	TRBJ1-3	CASSLRLCWAASGNTIYF	TGTGCCAGCAGCTTACGTCTTTGTTGGGCTGCCTCTGGAAACACCATATATTTT
-	TRBV12-3/TRBV12-4	-	TRBJ1-3	CASRDRPSGNTIYF	TGTGCCAGCAGGGACAGACCCTCTGGAAACACCATATATTTT
-	TRBV2	-	TRBJ1-3	CASLGGYSGNTIYF	TGTGCCAGCTTAGGGGGGTACTCTGGAAACACCATATATTTT
-	TRBV4-2	-	TRBJ1-2	CASSQERLQSFNGYTF	TGTGCCAGCAGCCAAGAAAGGCTACAGTCATTCAATGGCTACACCTTC
TRBD2	TRBV30	few	TRBJ2-3	CAWSGGAGGPTDTQYF	TGTGCCTGGAGTGGGGGAGCGGGAGGGCCCACAGATACGCAGTATTTT
-	TRBV29-1	many	TRBJ2-4	CSVKGIQWNIQYF	TGCAGCGTGAAGGGGATCCAATGGAACATTCAGTACTTC
-	TRBV12-3/TRBV12-4	few	TRBJ2-2	CASGGQNTGELFF	TGTGCCAGCGGAGGGCAGAACACCGGGGAGCTGTTTTTT
-	TRBV12-3/TRBV12-4	-	TRBJ1-1	CASSLGGITEAFF	TGTGCCAGCAGTTTAGGCGGGATAACTGAAGCTTTCTTT
-	TRBV5-4	many	TRBJ2-4	CASSEQGLFDIQYF	TGTGCCAGCAGCGAACAGGGATTATTTGACATTCAGTACTTC
-	TRBV13	many	TRBJ2-5	CASSLGTSPQRTYF	TGTGCCAGCAGCTTAGGGACTTCCCCACAGCGTACATACTTC
TRBD2	TRBV7-6	many	TRBJ2-5	CASRQTSGRSETQYF	TGTGCCAGCAGACAGACTAGCGGGAGGTCAGAGACCCAGTACTTC
-	TRBV28	-	TRBJ2-7	CASSLGLVNYEQYF	TGTGCCAGCAGTTTAGGCCTAGTTAACTACGAGCAGTACTTC
-	TRBV20-1	few	TRBJ2-7	CSARGDTSYEQYF	TGCAGTGCTAGGGGAGACACATCCTACGAGCAGTACTTC
TRBD2	TRBV28	many	TRBJ2-3	CASTVSTSGSADTQYF	TGTGCCAGCACAGTTTCAACTAGCGGGAGCGCAGATACGCAGTATTTT
-	TRBV27	many	TRBJ1-5	CASSLYTGSNQPQHF	TGTGCCAGCAGTTTATATACGGGTAGCAATCAGCCCCAGCATTTT
-	TRBV7-6	-	TRBJ2-3	CASSSRQASTDTQYF	TGTGCCAGCAGCAGTCGACAGGCTAGCACAGATACGCAGTATTTT
-	TRBV6-5	many	TRBJ2-3	CASSSGQTGTDTQYF	TGTGCCAGCAGTTCCGGACAGACCGGCACAGATACGCAGTATTTT
-	TRBV6-5	-	TRBJ2-7	CASSYSTNEQYF	TGTGCCAGCAGTTACTCGACCAACGAGCAGTACTTC
-	TRBV7-9	many	TRBJ2-6	CASSFAGSGANVLTF	TGTGCCAGCAGCTTTGCAGGGTCTGGGGCCAACGTCCTGACTTTC
-	TRBV5-1	-	TRBJ2-7	CASSLETGTSYEQYF	TGCGCCAGCAGCTTGGAAACAGGGACCTCCTACGAGCAGTACTTC
-	TRBV4-1	-	TRBJ2-3	CASSQDARQLGDTQYF	TGCGCCAGCAGCCAAGATGCACGACAGTTGGGGGATACGCAGTATTTT